The 26 T cell receptor beta chains presented below share a single source sample, sequenced in a study of control samples from healthy donors and cancer patients. Data came from immunoSEQ multiplex PCR; TCRdb stores just in-frame clones and leaves some out. The sample includes over 200,000 clones, about four fifths of them seen just once. Sequences were obtained from PBMCs. The receptors here all came from a woman aged 55-70 years with lung cancer.

A few counts support this clone. The genes are TRBV5-4 and TRBJ1-6; unclear D gene. V lost 5 bases to trimming and J lost 7 bases, with 7 bases between them. Germline V lookup: CDR1 SGHNT, CDR2 YYREEE (reference sequence). The CDR3 runs to 12 residues. In DNA form, the CDR3 reads TGTGCCAGCAGTTACGCAAATTCACCCCTCCACTTT. This codes for CASSYANSPLHF.

The V call is TRBV7-9, the J call TRBJ1-2; TRBD1 might be the D (5 bases). This CDR3 is built from 14 residues. V shed 4 bases and J shed 8 bases, with 17 bases lying between them. CDR1 is SEHNR, CDR2 FQNEAQ, per germline (reference sequence). The CDR3 coding sequence is TGTGCCAGCAGCTCAAATTCGGCGGGGGGGGGCTACACCTTC. This encodes CASSSNSAGGGYTF.

V and J are TRBV10-2 and TRBJ2-1; tentatively, D is TRBD1 or TRBD2 (5 bases each). The CDR3 has 15 residues. Germline V gene sequence: CDR1 WSHSY, CDR2 SAAADI. V dropped 3 bases and J dropped 4 bases, with 13 bases sitting between them. The CDR3 loop reads CASSDWGSKYNEQFF. DNA for the CDR3: TGCGCCAGCAGTGATTGGGGGAGTAAATACAATGAGCAGTTCTTC.

The CDR3 loop reads CASSPGTGGINEQYF. The CDR3 DNA sequence: TGTGCCAGCAGCCCCGGGACAGGGGGTATCAACGAGCAGTACTTC. The V gene is TRBV11-1, the J gene TRBJ2-7; 11 positions agree with TRBD1. Trimming removed 5 bases from V and 5 bases from J; junction bases left unmatched: 8. CDR3 length: 15 residues. CDR1 and CDR2 (germline): SGHAT, FQDESV (reference sequence).

J is TRBJ1-2 and V is TRBV21-1. TRBV21-1 is shown as a pseudogene. The CDR3 sequence is 13 residues long. CDR3 residues: CASSKLGNYGYTF. CDR3 nucleotide sequence: TGTGCCAGCAGCAAGCTCGGAAACTATGGCTACACCTTC.

CDR3 protein: CASHRVGNNEQFF. The CDR3 DNA reads TGTGCCAGTCACAGGGTAGGGAACAATGAGCAGTTCTTC. The V call is TRBV6-5, the J call TRBJ2-1; maybe TRBD1 (6 bases). The CDR3 is made up of 13 amino acids. Per germline, CDR1 MNHEY and CDR2 SVGAGI. V lost 9 bases, J lost 5 bases, and 14 bases lay in between.

The table lists this clone with a few counts. The J gene is TRBJ1-1, the V gene TRBV27; D is possibly TRBD1 (5 bases). The CDR3 spans 13 residues. With 4 bases removed from V and 1 base from J, the gap between germline ends came to 7 bases. Looked up from germline, CDR1 is MNHEY and CDR2 is SMNVEV (reference sequence). CDR3 amino acids: CASSYTGNTEAFF. The DNA of the CDR3 is TGTGCCAGCAGTTACACAGGGAACACTGAAGCTTTCTTT.

This clone has only one observation. The rearrangement uses TRBV10-3 and TRBJ2-7, with TRBD1 matching over 7 bases. The CDR3 spans 13 residues. Trimming at V came to 9 bases and at J to 5 bases, leaving 10 bases not matched to a gene. Germline CDR1 ENHRY, CDR2 SYGVKD. The CDR3 DNA sequence: TGTGCCATATCCGGGACAGCGAATGACGAGCAGTACTTC. This translates into CAISGTANDEQYF.

J is TRBJ1-2 and V is TRBV6-5, with a weak D call TRBD1 (5 bases). The CDR3 consists of 15 residues. In germline, CDR1 is MNHEY, CDR2 SVGAGI. Trimming pared 0 bases from V and 8 bases from J, leaving 16 bases between. This CDR3 reads CASSYSVGGPRGYTF. CDR3 in DNA: TGTGCCAGCAGTTACTCAGTCGGGGGACCTAGGGGCTACACCTTC.

The chain recombines TRBV11-2 with TRBJ1-2, with 7 nucleotides matching TRBD1. The germline CDR1 and CDR2 sequences are SGHAT and FQNNGV. Trimming removed 0 bases from V and 8 bases from J; junction bases left unmatched: 9. The CDR3 totals 15 residues. The CDR3: CASSLEGGAVAGYTF. CDR3 nucleotides: TGTGCCAGCAGCTTAGAAGGGGGCGCGGTGGCGGGCTACACCTTC.

V gene TRBV6-5 combines with J gene TRBJ1-2, with 7 bases identical to TRBD1. Unmatched junction bases numbered 6, after V lost 2 bases and J lost 3 bases. Germline CDR1 reads MNHEY; CDR2 reads SVGAGI. The CDR3 sequence is 15 residues long. The CDR3 DNA reads as TGTGCCAGCAGTTACGCGGGAACAGGGGACTATGGCTACACCTTC. Amino acids: CASSYAGTGDYGYTF.

CDR3 sequence reads: CASSESAGSYTEAFF. The CDR3 region has the DNA TGCGCCAGCAGTGAGTCGGCGGGCTCTTACACTGAAGCTTTCTTT. The genes are TRBV10-1 and TRBJ1-1; D remains unclear. CDR1 is WNHNN and CDR2 is SYGVQD in the germline V gene (reference sequence). V shed 0 bases and J shed 3 bases, with 11 bases lying between them. This CDR3 region has 15 residues.

V gene TRBV6-2 or TRBV6-3 combines with J gene TRBJ1-1; TRBD1 aligns across 9 bases. Unmatched junction bases numbered 12, after V lost 6 bases and J lost 4 bases. Germline V gene data show CDR1 as MNHEY and CDR2 as SVGEGT. The CDR3 consists of 16 residues. The DNA of the CDR3 is TGTGCCAGCAGCCCCTATGTGGACAGGGGAATCACTGAAGCTTTCTTT. Its translation is CASSPYVDRGITEAFF.

This clone showed up just once. The chain uses TRBV5-1 and TRBJ1-2; D is perhaps TRBD1 (5 bases). Germline V lookup: CDR1 SGHRS, CDR2 YFSETQ. The CDR3 loop spans 19 amino acids. V lost 4 bases and J 1 base, leaving 26 bases between the germline ends. The CDR3 nucleotides read TGCGCCAGCAGCACAGGCCTAGGAGCTCAACCCCATAATAACTATGGCTACACCTTC. Translated, it gives CASSTGLGAQPHNNYGYTF.

The genes are TRBV10-3 and TRBJ2-1, with D possibly matching TRBD2 (5 bases). CDR3 length equals 14 residues. V dropped 6 bases and J dropped 3 bases, with 12 bases sitting between them. CDR1 and CDR2 (germline): ENHRY, SYGVKD. CDR3 sequence: CAIRETTFYNEQFF. The CDR3 nucleotides read TGTGCCATCAGGGAGACTACTTTCTACAATGAGCAGTTCTTC.

The chain uses TRBV5-1 and TRBJ1-1; no clear D. V was clipped by 2 bases and J by 1 base, with 12 bases between them. Germline CDR1 SGHRS, CDR2 YFSETQ. CDR3 length equals 15 residues. The CDR3 is CASSFIPNPNTEAFF. CDR3 DNA: TGCGCCAGCAGCTTTATCCCTAACCCGAACACTGAAGCTTTCTTT.

The V and J genes are TRBV7-3 and TRBJ2-2; 10 nucleotides match TRBD2. The CDR3 runs 15 residues. The germline V gene has CDR1 SGHTA and CDR2 FQGTGA. V lost 2 bases and J lost 5; bases outside the gene matches: 2. The CDR3 DNA reads as TGTGCCAGCAGCTTAGAAGCGGGAGGGACCGGGGAGCTGTTTTTT. Encoded protein: CASSLEAGGTGELFF.

This clone occurred a few times. The chain couples TRBV24-1 to TRBJ1-2; possibly TRBD1 for D (6 bases). The CDR3 is made up of 13 amino acids. The germline V gene has CDR1 KGHDR and CDR2 SFDVKD. V lost 7 bases, J lost 0 bases, and 8 bases lay in between. The CDR3 region is CATREGANYGYTF. CDR3 DNA: TGTGCCACCAGGGAGGGGGCTAACTATGGCTACACCTTC.

The chain uses TRBV21-1 and TRBJ1-1. TRBV21-1 is a listed pseudogene. The CDR3 runs to 14 residues. The CDR3 nucleotides are TGTGCCAGCAGCAAAACCGGCGAGAACACTGAAGCTTTCTTT. Translating gives CASSKTGENTEAFF.

The V gene is TRBV24-1, the J gene TRBJ2-5, with D possibly TRBD1 on 8 matching bases. Trimming took off 4 bases at V and 2 bases at J, with 16 bases between the two ends. CDR3 length: 16 residues. CDR1 and CDR2 from the germline V gene are KGHDR and SFDVKD. CDR3 protein: CATSDPGQGGQETQYF. In nucleotides, the CDR3 is TGTGCCACCAGTGACCCCGGACAGGGAGGGCAAGAGACCCAGTACTTC.

CDR3 protein: CASRPGLAGGMSSYNEQFF. The CDR3 coding sequence is TGTGCCAGCAGACCGGGACTAGCGGGGGGGATGAGCTCCTACAATGAGCAGTTCTTC. The genes are TRBV27 and TRBJ2-1; 16 positions match TRBD2. V shed 6 bases, J shed 0 bases, and the junction held 8 bases outside the gene matches. Germline CDR1 is MNHEY and CDR2 is SMNVEV (reference sequence). This CDR3 has 19 residues.

The rearrangement joins TRBV9 to TRBJ2-3, with 7 positions matching TRBD2. The V segment lost 3 bases and the J segment 5 bases; nucleotides outside the gene matches: 9. The CDR3 contains 15 residues. Germline V gene sequence: CDR1 SGDLS, CDR2 YYNGEE. The CDR3: CASSDKRDPLDTQYF. The CDR3 DNA sequence: TGTGCCAGCAGCGACAAGCGGGACCCACTAGATACGCAGTATTTT.

The CDR3 protein is CASSLGGQGLTGELFF. In DNA, the CDR3 is TGCGCCAGCAGCCTAGGGGGACAGGGTTTGACCGGGGAGCTGTTTTTT. The genes are TRBV5-1 and TRBJ2-2, with TRBD1 matching 9 bases. CDR3 length: 16 amino acids. Germline lookup yields CDR1 SGHRS and CDR2 YFSETQ. V shed 4 bases and J 5 bases; nucleotides not matched to a gene: 9.

This clone was detected a few times. The chain couples TRBV30 to TRBJ1-4; no reliable D call. The V and J ends lost 5 bases and 8 bases respectively, with 9 bases between them. There are 11 residues in the CDR3. Germline lookup yields CDR1 GTSNPN and CDR2 SVGIG (reference sequence). CDR3 loop: CAWGPGEKLFF. CDR3 bases: TGTGCCTGGGGACCGGGAGAAAAACTGTTTTTT.

This clone was seen a handful of times. The chain carries TRBV14 and TRBJ2-7; D is uncertain. The CDR3 length is 13 residues. In germline, CDR1 is SGHDN, CDR2 FVKESK. V was pared by 0 bases and J by 4 bases, with 7 bases between. The CDR3 coding sequence is TGTGCCAGCAGCCAAGACCGCAAGTACGAGCAGTACTTC. This codes for CASSQDRKYEQYF.

This rearrangement joins TRBV18 to TRBJ2-7; D perhaps matches TRBD2 (6 bases). With 6 bases removed from V and 3 bases from J, the gap between germline ends came to 12 bases. Germline CDR1 KGHSH, CDR2 LQKENI. The CDR3 length is 13 residues. CDR3 loop: CASSQNGGYEQYF. CDR3 coding DNA: TGTGCCAGCTCGCAGAACGGGGGCTACGAGCAGTACTTC.